The source of this TCR beta chain is a study of T cells in Graves' hyperthyroidism and ophthalmopathy. Points from the study as a whole: Ophthalmopathy was model-predicted a median about 6.9 months pre-onset. The majority of expanded thyroid clonotypes above 0.001 also appeared in blood.

A word on this clonotype: The antigen remains unidentified.

There are 15 residues in the CDR3. Looked up from germline, CDR1 is SGHRS and CDR2 is YFSETQ. Unmatched junction bases numbered 9, after V lost 4 bases and J lost 3 bases. TCR beta CDR3 sequences were amplified from RNA transcripts. HTBI primers were the set used in a first-round RT-PCR of the TCR CDR3. TCRdb re-called the multiplex PCR reads with MiXCR, one entry per CDR3 protein. The sample has tens of thousands of distinct CDR3 sequences, around 48% seen once. The sequencing sample was made of peripheral blood or thyroid tissue (not recorded which). This sequence joins TRBV5-1 and TRBJ2-7; 8 bases match TRBD2. The TCR was taken from a woman between 45 and 65 years old with Graves' hyperthyroidism. The CDR3: CASSRLAGGDYEQYF. As DNA, the CDR3 is TGCGCCAGCAGCCGGCTAGCGGGTGGGGACTACGAGCAGTACTTC.